Reported below is one T cell receptor beta chain. Per the germline V gene, CDR1 is SGHKS and CDR2 is YYEKEE (reference sequence). This CDR3 comprises 13 residues. The junction had 6 bases not matched to a gene; V was cut back by 4 bases and J by 6 bases. These data belong to a study of control samples from healthy donors and cancer patients. Sequencing was performed with immunoSEQ multiplex PCR; in TCRdb, only in-frame clones are kept and a portion is missing. The profile covers approximately 230,000 clones, with approximately 80% appearing a single time and 13% taken by the ten largest. The chain is built from TRBV5-5 and TRBJ1-1; 7 bases are a match to TRBD1. The sample comprised PBMCs. The TCR comes from a woman aged 60-75 years with lung cancer. In DNA, the CDR3 is TGTGCCAGCAGCCGAACAGGGGTCCCTGAAGCTTTCTTT. It is translated as CASSRTGVPEAFF.